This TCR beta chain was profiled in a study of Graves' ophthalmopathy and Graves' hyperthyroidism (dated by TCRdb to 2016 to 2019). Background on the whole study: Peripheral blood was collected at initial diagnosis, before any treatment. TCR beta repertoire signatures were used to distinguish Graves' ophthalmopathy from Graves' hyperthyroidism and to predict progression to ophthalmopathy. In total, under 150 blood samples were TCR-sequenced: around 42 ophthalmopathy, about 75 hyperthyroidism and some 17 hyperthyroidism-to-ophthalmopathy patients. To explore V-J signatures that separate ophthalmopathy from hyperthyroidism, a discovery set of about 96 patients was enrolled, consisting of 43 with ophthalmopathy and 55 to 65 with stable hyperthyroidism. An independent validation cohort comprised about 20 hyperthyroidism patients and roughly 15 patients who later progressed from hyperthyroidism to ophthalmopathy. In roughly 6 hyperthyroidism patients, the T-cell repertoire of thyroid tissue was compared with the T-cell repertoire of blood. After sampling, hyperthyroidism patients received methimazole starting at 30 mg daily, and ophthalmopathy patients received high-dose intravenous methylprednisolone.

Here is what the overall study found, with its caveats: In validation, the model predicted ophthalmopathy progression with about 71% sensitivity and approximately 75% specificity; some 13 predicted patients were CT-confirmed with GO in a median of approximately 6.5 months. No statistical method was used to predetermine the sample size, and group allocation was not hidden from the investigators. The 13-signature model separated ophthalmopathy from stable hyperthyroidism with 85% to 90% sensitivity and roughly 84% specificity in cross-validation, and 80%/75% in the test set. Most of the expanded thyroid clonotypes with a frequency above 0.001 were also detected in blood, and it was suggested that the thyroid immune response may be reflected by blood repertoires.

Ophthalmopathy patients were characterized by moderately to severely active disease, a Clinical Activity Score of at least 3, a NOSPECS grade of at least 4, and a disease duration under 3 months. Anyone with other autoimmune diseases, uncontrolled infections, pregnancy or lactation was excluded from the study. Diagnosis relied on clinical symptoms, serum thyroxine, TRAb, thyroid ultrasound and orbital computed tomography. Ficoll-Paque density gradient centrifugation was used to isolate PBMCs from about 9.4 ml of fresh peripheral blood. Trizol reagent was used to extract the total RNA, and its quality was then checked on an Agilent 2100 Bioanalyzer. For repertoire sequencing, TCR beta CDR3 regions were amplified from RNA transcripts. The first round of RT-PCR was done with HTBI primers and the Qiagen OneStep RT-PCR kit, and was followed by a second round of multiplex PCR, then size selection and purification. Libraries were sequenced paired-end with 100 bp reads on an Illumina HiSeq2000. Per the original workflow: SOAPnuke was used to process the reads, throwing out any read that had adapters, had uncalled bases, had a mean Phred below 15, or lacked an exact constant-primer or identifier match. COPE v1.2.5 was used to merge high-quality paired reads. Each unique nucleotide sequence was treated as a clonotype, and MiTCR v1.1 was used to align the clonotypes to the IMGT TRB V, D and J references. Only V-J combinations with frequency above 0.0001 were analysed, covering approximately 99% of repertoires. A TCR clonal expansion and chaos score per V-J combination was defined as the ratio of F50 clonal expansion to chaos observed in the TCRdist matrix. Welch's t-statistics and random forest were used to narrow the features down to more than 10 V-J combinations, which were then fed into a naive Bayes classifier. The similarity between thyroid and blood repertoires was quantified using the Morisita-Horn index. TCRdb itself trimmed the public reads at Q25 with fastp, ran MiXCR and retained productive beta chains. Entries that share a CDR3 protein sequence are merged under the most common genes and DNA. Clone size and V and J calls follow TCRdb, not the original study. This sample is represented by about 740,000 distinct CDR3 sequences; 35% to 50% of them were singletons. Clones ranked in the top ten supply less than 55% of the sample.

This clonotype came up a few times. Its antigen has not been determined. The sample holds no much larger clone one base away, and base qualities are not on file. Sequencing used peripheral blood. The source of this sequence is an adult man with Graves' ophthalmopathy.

This receptor carries the CDR3 CSVLPPGLALETQYF. The nucleotide sequence reads as follows: TGCAGCGTGCTCCCTCCGGGACTAGCGTTGGAGACCCAGTACTTC. The sequence is built from TRBV29-1 and TRBJ2-5; 10 of the junction bases match TRBD2. The CDR3, from cysteine to phenylalanine, totals 15 residues. Just the 45-base CDR3 DNA is kept, in frame starting at base 1. Clipping removes 6 bases from V and 5 bases from J, with 12 as the unmatched junction base count. Based on the germline V gene, the CDR1 and CDR2 sequences are SQVTM and ANQGSEA.